The 19 T cell receptor beta chains below all came from one sample that was sequenced in a study of T-cell memory formation after mild COVID-19. TCRdb independently ran MiXCR on the 5' RACE reads; one entry per CDR3 protein. The sample consists of roughly 150,000 distinct CDR3 sequences, more than 13% of them appearing once. Sequencing used PBMCs or a T cell subset sorted from them (not recorded which). These receptors came from an adult woman who had mild COVID-19 (a few samples of this study predate the infection). Cell type and time point are not known.

V usage is TRBV7-9 and J usage is TRBJ1-4; D possibly corresponds to TRBD1 (6 bases). There are 16 residues in the CDR3. Trimming left V 0 bases short and J 6 bases short, with 14 bases between. Germline assignment: CDR1 SEHNR and CDR2 FQNEAQ (reference sequence). The CDR3 region has the DNA TGTGCCAGCAGCTTAGCCGGACAGCAGGGATATGAAAAACTGTTTTTT. Its protein is CASSLAGQQGYEKLFF.

Ten or more counts support this clonotype. The rearrangement links TRBV6-6 to TRBJ2-2, with no clear D. The ends were cut back, 5 bases at V and 4 bases at J, with 8 bases in the middle. The CDR3 sequence is 13 residues long. CDR1 is MNHNY and CDR2 is SVGAGI in the germline V gene (reference sequence). Here the CDR3 reads CASSPLLTGELFF. The CDR3 DNA follows: TGTGCCAGCAGTCCGCTCCTCACCGGGGAGCTGTTTTTT.

The V gene is TRBV21-1, the J gene TRBJ1-1. TRBV21-1 is described as a pseudogene. The CDR3 length is 13 residues. The CDR3 coding sequence is TGTGCCAGCAGTAACGACGGGACTCCTGAAGCTTTCTTT. Protein sequence: CASSNDGTPEAFF.

The chain joins TRBV12-3 or TRBV12-4 to TRBJ1-6; D remains unclear. This CDR3 has 15 residues. V dropped 5 bases and J dropped 8 bases, with 16 bases sitting between them. The chain's CDR3 is CASSTVRSGDSPLHF. CDR3 sequence (DNA): TGTGCCAGCAGTACCGTCAGGTCAGGAGATTCACCCCTCCACTTT.

This clonotype has only a few counts. The CDR3 nucleotides read TGTGCCTGGAGTGTAAGCGTGGGACGCGAGCAGTACTTC. As protein: CAWSVSVGREQYF. The rearrangement uses TRBV30 and TRBJ2-7, with D possibly being TRBD1 or TRBD2 (5 bases each). V lost 0 bases, J lost 6 bases, and 12 bases lay in between. Germline loops: CDR1 GTSNPN, CDR2 SVGIG (reference sequence). This CDR3 comprises 13 residues.

In its sample, this clonotype was seen a few times. CDR3 nucleotides: TGTGCCAGCAGCTTAGCCGGGACTAGTATCCGATGGCAGTACTTC. It translates to CASSLAGTSIRWQYF. This chain links TRBV7-9 with TRBJ2-7; 8 bases fit TRBD2. Trimming at V came to 0 bases and at J to 9 bases, leaving 10 bases not matched to a gene. CDR3 length equals 15 residues. Germline lookup yields CDR1 SEHNR and CDR2 FQNEAQ (reference sequence).

The V and J genes are TRBV12-3 or TRBV12-4 and TRBJ1-2, with a tentative D call TRBD1 (6 bases). Trimming took 6 bases from V and 8 from J, leaving 13 bases between them. This CDR3 is 12 amino acids long. The CDR3 DNA reads TGTGCCAGCAGCCGGGGGCGCAGGGGCTACACCTTC. It translates to CASSRGRRGYTF.

This clonotype was detected only a few times. The chain uses TRBV7-2 and TRBJ1-4, with unresolved D. The ends were cut back, 3 bases at V and 5 bases at J, with 16 bases in the middle. Per germline, CDR1 SGHTA and CDR2 FQGNSA. The CDR3 is made up of 16 amino acids. CDR3 nucleotides: TGTGCCAGCAGCTTTCGACCGTCCTACCCCAATGAAAAACTGTTTTTT. Encoded protein: CASSFRPSYPNEKLFF.

The chain is built from TRBV27 and TRBJ1-6; TRBD1 aligns across 11 bases. V lost 0 bases and J lost 2; bases outside the gene matches: 3. Germline V CDR1 and CDR2: MNHEY, SMNVEV (reference sequence). The CDR3 sequence is 18 residues long. CDR3 loop: CASSLSGQGVTYNSPLHF. The CDR3 nucleotides read TGTGCCAGCAGTTTATCGGGACAGGGGGTGACCTATAATTCACCCCTCCACTTT.

The V call is TRBV5-5, the J call TRBJ2-4; a weak D match, TRBD2 (7 bases). With 4 bases removed from V and 2 bases from J, the gap between germline ends came to 16 bases. CDR3 size: 16 residues. Germline-derived CDR1 and CDR2 are SGHKS and YYEKEE (reference sequence). DNA of the CDR3: TGTGCCAGCAGCCCGGCGGGGGCTAAGTCCAAAAACATTCAGTACTTC. It is translated as CASSPAGAKSKNIQYF.

This clonotype was observed a few times. V usage is TRBV5-1 and J usage is TRBJ2-1, with D possibly being TRBD1 or TRBD2 (5 bases each). V shed 7 bases and J shed 7 bases, with 18 bases lying between them. The germline CDR1 and CDR2 sequences are SGHRS and YFSETQ. This CDR3 region has 14 residues. CDR3 amino acids: CASCAVGEGNEQFF. DNA of the CDR3: TGCGCCAGCTGTGCCGTGGGGGAAGGAAATGAGCAGTTCTTC.

V and J are TRBV7-9 and TRBJ2-3, with unresolved D. Trimming took 0 bases from V and 6 from J, leaving 7 bases between them. Germline CDR1 and CDR2: SEHNR and FQNEAQ (reference sequence). The CDR3 consists of 13 residues. The CDR3 region has the DNA TGTGCCAGCAGCTTAGCGGACCCCGATACGCAGTATTTT. Translation: CASSLADPDTQYF.

This clonotype occurred many times. The rearrangement joins TRBV5-1 to TRBJ2-7; 7 bases agree with TRBD2. The CDR3 is made up of 13 amino acids. The ends lost 6 bases at V and 2 bases at J; junction bases unmatched: 5. Per germline, CDR1 SGHRS and CDR2 YFSETQ. The CDR3 loop is CASKAGEPYEQYF. CDR3 nucleotide sequence: TGCGCCAGCAAGGCGGGAGAGCCCTACGAGCAGTACTTC.

The sample holds a few counts of this clonotype. The J gene is TRBJ2-7, the V gene TRBV5-1; D is ambiguous. Germline V CDR1 and CDR2: SGHRS, YFSETQ. The CDR3 is 13 residues long. Trimming left V 0 bases short and J 2 bases short, with 6 bases between. The chain's CDR3 is CASSLAWTYEQYF. The CDR3 DNA follows: TGCGCCAGCAGCTTGGCCTGGACCTACGAGCAGTACTTC.

The V and J genes are TRBV6-5 and TRBJ2-7, with D possibly matching TRBD2 (6 bases). This CDR3 contains 14 residues. Per the germline V gene, CDR1 is MNHEY and CDR2 is SVGAGI. V lost 6 bases to trimming and J lost 5 bases, with 17 bases between them. DNA for the CDR3: TGTGCCAGCAGAAGACAACTAGCTATAAACGAGCAGTACGTC. As protein: CASRRQLAINEQYV.

This clonotype has a handful of counts. The rearrangement uses TRBV5-1 and TRBJ1-5; 7 bases map to TRBD1. The CDR3 extends over 14 amino acids. Per germline, CDR1 SGHRS and CDR2 YFSETQ. Unmatched junction bases numbered 6, after V lost 0 bases and J lost 9 bases. The CDR3 bases are TGCGCCAGCAGCTTGGGGACAGGCCTTTGGCCCCAGCATTTT. Its protein is CASSLGTGLWPQHF. The whole variable domain, remainder taken from reference TRBV5-1 and TRBJ1-5, is KAGVTQTPRYLIKTRGQQVTLSCSPISGHRSVSWYQQTPGQGLQFLFEYFSETQRNKGNFPGRFSGRQFSNSRSEMNVSTLELGDSALYLCASSLGTGLWPQHFGDGTRLSIL.

This clonotype was seen a handful of times. The CDR3 is CASSSLEDTEAFF. The DNA for the CDR3 is TGTGCCAGCAGCAGCCTGGAGGACACTGAAGCTTTCTTT. The gene calls are TRBV5-5 and TRBJ1-1; D is ambiguous. This CDR3 spans 13 amino acids. Trimming stripped 4 bases from V and 3 bases from J, with 10 bases between. The germline gives CDR1 SGHKS, CDR2 YYEKEE (reference sequence).

J is TRBJ2-1 and V is TRBV7-9; possibly TRBD2 for D (6 bases). CDR1 SEHNR and CDR2 FQNEAQ come from the germline V gene (reference sequence). The CDR3 extends over 16 amino acids. Trimming shortened V by 3 bases and J by 2 bases, and 14 bases separated the two germline ends. Here the CDR3 reads CASSFTSEGPYNEQFF. Written as DNA, the CDR3 is TGTGCCAGCAGCTTTACGTCGGAGGGTCCCTACAATGAGCAGTTCTTC.

The table lists this clonotype with many counts. The rearrangement joins TRBV4-1 to TRBJ1-1; D is unclear. Trimming took off 3 bases at V and 11 bases at J, with 13 bases between the two ends. This CDR3 contains 12 residues. Looked up from germline, CDR1 is MGHRA and CDR2 is YSYEKL. This CDR3 is CASSQAGKRAFF. The CDR3 bases are TGCGCCAGCAGCCAGGCGGGGAAGAGGGCTTTCTTT.